The 32 T cell receptor beta chains below were found in one sample sequenced in a study of blood T cell repertoires in COVID-19. Measured with immunoSEQ multiplex PCR; TCRdb has only the in-frame clones, and not every one. The sample shows around 450,000 clones, about nine tenths of them seen only once. Sequenced: PBMCs or T cells enriched from blood (not recorded which). The receptors derive from a woman aged 18-29 years who had recovered from COVID-19.

This clone was observed a handful of times. The chain recombines TRBV7-2 with TRBJ1-1; the D is unclear. The V and J ends lost 3 bases and 6 bases respectively, with 20 bases between them. The germline gives CDR1 SGHTA, CDR2 FQGNSA. The CDR3 covers 16 residues. CDR3: CASSFFRSPEPAEAFF. The CDR3 coding sequence is TGTGCCAGCAGCTTTTTTAGGTCTCCGGAGCCGGCTGAAGCTTTCTTT.

This clone showed up just once. CDR3 in amino acids: CAISTTRTVEGTEAFF. The CDR3 nucleotides are TGTGCCATCAGCACCACGAGGACAGTCGAAGGCACTGAAGCTTTCTTT. The genes are TRBV10-3 and TRBJ1-1, with D possibly TRBD1 on 6 matching bases. CDR3 length: 16 amino acids. The germline V and J ends were trimmed by 6 bases and 4 bases, with 21 bases remaining between them. Germline V CDR1 and CDR2: ENHRY, SYGVKD.

J is TRBJ2-1 and V is TRBV7-2, with a weak D call TRBD2 (5 bases). Germline CDR1 reads SGHTA; CDR2 reads FQGNSA. This CDR3 spans 13 amino acids. V was clipped by 5 bases and J by 9 bases, with 14 bases between them. CDR3 nucleotides: TGTGCCAGCAGCGGGCAGGCGGGTGGTGAGCAGTTCTTC. Protein product: CASSGQAGGEQFF.

This clone appeared a single time. The chain has TRBV5-8 and TRBJ1-6, with D unresolved. CDR3 length equals 11 residues. Trimming shortened V by 3 bases and J by 7 bases, and 2 bases separated the two germline ends. Looked up from germline, CDR1 is SGHTS and CDR2 is YDEGEE. The CDR3 reads CASSSNSPLHF. DNA for the CDR3: TGTGCCAGCAGCTCGAATTCACCCCTCCACTTT.

This clone was counted once. This chain links TRBV19 with TRBJ1-1; 9 bases are a match to TRBD1. The germline CDR1 and CDR2 sequences are LNHDA and SQIVND (reference sequence). The CDR3 runs to 14 residues. The V gene end was trimmed by 6 bases and the J gene end by 3 bases; junction bases not matched to a gene: 5. The CDR3 region is CASRMDRGDTEAFF. The CDR3 DNA is TGTGCCAGTAGGATGGACAGGGGTGACACTGAAGCTTTCTTT.

This chain connects TRBV3-1 (or the pseudogene TRBV3-2) to TRBJ2-3; 9 bases align to TRBD2. This CDR3 spans 17 amino acids. Germline CDR1 and CDR2: LGHDT and YNNKEL (reference sequence). The V gene end was trimmed by 1 base and the J gene end by 6 bases; junction bases not matched to a gene: 11. The CDR3 reads CASSQAFLTSGGDTQYF. DNA of the CDR3: TGTGCCAGCAGCCAAGCCTTTTTGACTAGCGGAGGGGATACGCAGTATTTT.

The chain carries TRBV6-5 and TRBJ1-2; tentatively, D is TRBD1 (6 bases). The CDR3 has 14 residues. In germline, CDR1 is MNHEY, CDR2 SVGAGI. Trimming cost V 5 bases and J 0 bases, with 10 bases left between them. CDR3 DNA: TGTGCCAGCAGTCAGGGGCGGCCTAACTATGGCTACACCTTC. This gives the protein CASSQGRPNYGYTF.

This chain joins TRBV5-4 and TRBJ1-6, with D maybe TRBD1 (6 bases). V lost 3 bases and J 7 bases, leaving 17 bases between the germline ends. The CDR3 runs 16 residues. CDR1 and CDR2 (germline): SGHNT, YYREEE (reference sequence). This chain's CDR3 is CASSSFGGPQNSPLHF. CDR3 DNA sequence: TGTGCCAGCAGCTCGTTTGGGGGCCCTCAGAATTCACCCCTCCACTTT.

The CDR3 nucleotides read TGCAGTGCTAGTCCGGGGGGGCGAGGTGAAAAACTGTTTTTT. Its protein is CSASPGGRGEKLFF. This chain joins TRBV20-1 and TRBJ1-4, with TRBD1 as a possible D gene (6 bases). Trimming shortened V by 3 bases and J by 7 bases, and 15 bases separated the two germline ends. The CDR3 contains 14 residues. Germline values: CDR1 DFQATT, CDR2 SNEGSKA (reference sequence).

A note on this clone: A read error may produce the germline difference seen at one junction end. The rearrangement links TRBV7-8 to TRBJ2-7; 13 positions agree with TRBD2. Germline V gives CDR1 SGHVS, CDR2 FQNEAQ. The CDR3 runs 13 residues. The CDR3, as DNA: TGTGCCAGCAGCCCGGGACTAGCGGGGTCGTGGGACTTC. Translating it yields CASSPGLAGSWDF.

This chain uses TRBV5-6 with TRBJ2-1; a weak D match, TRBD2 (6 bases). The CDR3 is 15 amino acids. The germline V gene has CDR1 SGHDT and CDR2 YYEEEE. Trimming cost V 2 bases and J 8 bases, with 17 bases left between them. CDR3 sequence: CASSLGITGVDEQFF. The CDR3 DNA is TGTGCCAGCAGCTTAGGGATAACGGGAGTAGATGAGCAGTTCTTC.

The gene calls are TRBV27 and TRBJ1-1, with unresolved D. The germline V and J ends were trimmed by 3 bases and 4 bases, with 12 bases remaining between them. This CDR3 region has 14 residues. In germline, CDR1 is MNHEY, CDR2 SMNVEV (reference sequence). The CDR3 nucleotides read TGTGCCAGCAGTTTGCGGGGTCCGAGCACTGAAGCTTTCTTT. It specifies CASSLRGPSTEAFF.

The chain employs TRBV4-1 and TRBJ1-2, with 8 positions matching TRBD1. With 4 bases clipped from V and 4 bases from J, the junction kept 5 bases outside the gene matches. Germline V gives CDR1 MGHRA, CDR2 YSYEKL. The CDR3 runs 14 residues. CDR3 DNA: TGCGCCAGCAGCCCCGGACAGGGAGGCTATGGCTACACCTTC. Its protein is CASSPGQGGYGYTF.

The chain combines TRBV5-6 with TRBJ1-5; D is undetermined. This CDR3 is 12 amino acids long. The V gene lost 1 base and the J gene lost 4 bases, with 3 bases spanning the gap. CDR1 is SGHDT, CDR2 YYEEEE, per germline. As DNA, the CDR3 is TGTGCCAGCAGCTTGATAAATCAGCCCCAGCATTTT. Amino acid sequence: CASSLINQPQHF.

V is TRBV5-8 and J is TRBJ1-1; D possibly corresponds to TRBD1 (6 bases). The CDR3 contains 13 residues. In germline, CDR1 is SGHTS, CDR2 YDEGEE. The ends were cut back, 6 bases at V and 1 base at J, with 10 bases in the middle. This CDR3 is CASITDRNTEAFF. Written as DNA, the CDR3 is TGTGCCAGCATCACGGACAGGAACACTGAAGCTTTCTTT.

J is TRBJ2-1 and V is TRBV19, with 8 bases fitting TRBD2. V shed 5 bases and J 7 bases; nucleotides not matched to a gene: 10. The CDR3 length is 15 residues. The V gene's germline CDR1 is LNHDA and CDR2 SQIVND (reference sequence). CDR3 sequence (DNA): TGTGCCAGTAGTGGTAGAAGCGGGGGCTCAAATGAGCAGTTCTTC. Residues: CASSGRSGGSNEQFF.

For this clone: At the DNA level, this CDR3 is encoded by other sequences in the same sample as well. The V call is TRBV5-4, the J call TRBJ2-7; 10 positions agree with TRBD2. The J segment lost 0 bases and the V segment lost 0 bases, leaving 0 bases of the junction unmatched. Germline CDR1 and CDR2: SGHNT and YYREEE (reference sequence). The CDR3 has 15 amino acids. The CDR3 DNA reads TGTGCCAGCAGCTTGGTAGCGGGGGGCTCCTACGAGCAGTACTTC. Protein sequence: CASSLVAGGSYEQYF.

The chain employs TRBV30 and TRBJ1-2; D is perhaps TRBD1 (6 bases). The germline gives CDR1 GTSNPN, CDR2 SVGIG (reference sequence). Trimming stripped 0 bases from V and 8 bases from J, with 16 bases between. This CDR3 region has 14 residues. CDR3 amino acids: CAWSVNRAAVGYTF. The CDR3 region has the DNA TGTGCCTGGAGTGTCAACAGGGCAGCAGTCGGCTACACCTTC. The complete variable domain, with remaining parts taken from reference TRBV30 and TRBJ1-2, reads SQTIHQWPATLVQPVGSPLSLECTVEGTSNPNLYWYRQAAGRGLQLLFYSVGIGQISSEVPQNLSASRPQDRQFILSSKKLLLSDSGFYLCAWSVNRAAVGYTFGSGTRLTVV.

The rearrangement joins TRBV6-4 to TRBJ1-5; 8 bases agree with TRBD1. V gave up 2 bases and J gave up 10 bases; unmatched junction bases: 4. There are 13 residues in the CDR3. CDR1 is MRHNA and CDR2 is SNTAGT in the germline V gene. DNA for the CDR3: TGTGCCAGCAGTGACGACAGGGGTAGTCCCCAGCATTTT. Translating gives CASSDDRGSPQHF.

In DNA, the CDR3 is TGCGCCAGCAGCTTCTTAGGGGTGTACGAGCAGTACTTC. Protein: CASSFLGVYEQYF. The J gene is TRBJ2-7, the V gene TRBV5-1, with D perhaps matching TRBD1 (5 bases). The V gene lost 2 bases and the J gene lost 4 bases, with 10 bases spanning the gap. CDR1 is SGHRS, CDR2 YFSETQ, per germline. This CDR3 contains 13 residues.

The chain combines TRBV18 with TRBJ2-7; 9 positions match TRBD1. The CDR3 loop spans 14 amino acids. From germline, CDR1 is KGHSH and CDR2 LQKENI. V trimming: 3 bases; J trimming: 4 bases; junction bases outside the gene matches: 4. The CDR3 here is CASSPGTGQYEQYF. CDR3 nucleotide sequence: TGTGCCAGCTCACCGGGGACAGGGCAATACGAGCAGTACTTC.

The genes are TRBV7-8 and TRBJ1-3; D is perhaps TRBD1 (6 bases). There are 17 residues in the CDR3. V lost 2 bases and J lost 4, with 18 bases in between. In germline, CDR1 is SGHVS, CDR2 FQNEAQ. CDR3 bases: TGTGCCAGCAGCTTACCGCCGTATACAGGGTGGGGAAACACCATATATTTT. Protein: CASSLPPYTGWGNTIYF. The entire variable domain, with the rest obtained from reference TRBV7-8 and TRBJ1-3, is as follows: GAGVSQSPRYKVAKRGQDVALRCDPISGHVSLFWYQQALGQGPEFLTYFQNEAQLDKSGLPSDRFFAERPEGSVSTLKIQRTQQEDSAVYLCASSLPPYTGWGNTIYFGEGSWLTVV.

The chain carries TRBV11-2 and TRBJ2-5, with TRBD2 matching over 10 bases. CDR1 SGHAT and CDR2 FQNNGV come from the germline V gene. V was clipped by 6 bases and J by 1 base; unmatched bases: 8. The CDR3 extends over 16 amino acids. The CDR3 nucleotides read TGTGCCAGCAGGCCGCTAGCGGGGGACCTCCAAGAGACCCAGTACTTC. Translated, it gives CASRPLAGDLQETQYF. Full variable domain (outside the CDR3, taken from reference TRBV11-2 and TRBJ2-5): EAGVAQSPRYKIIEKRQSVAFWCNPISGHATLYWYQQILGQGPKLLIQFQNNGVVDDSQLPKDRFSAERLKGVDSTLKIQPAKLEDSAVYLCASRPLAGDLQETQYFGPGTRLLVL.

This chain joins TRBV25-1 and TRBJ2-2; unclear D gene. With 2 bases removed from V and 2 bases from J, the gap between germline ends came to 6 bases. This CDR3 spans 14 amino acids. CDR1 is MGHDK and CDR2 is SYGVNS in the germline V gene. The CDR3 bases are TGTGCCAGCAGTGAACAGATTAACACCGGGGAGCTGTTTTTT. This codes for CASSEQINTGELFF.

The chain recombines TRBV3-1 (or the pseudogene TRBV3-2) with TRBJ1-3; 10 bases agree with TRBD1. After removal of 4 bases from V and 4 bases from J, the junction contained 7 bases not matched to a gene. The germline CDR1 and CDR2 sequences are LGHDT and YNNKEL (reference sequence). The CDR3 extends over 16 amino acids. CDR3 bases: TGTGCCAGCAGCCCCTGGACAGGGGGAGGAGGAAACACCATATATTTT. Translating gives CASSPWTGGGGNTIYF.

This sequence joins TRBV6-5 and TRBJ1-5; tentative D call: TRBD1 (5 bases). This CDR3 has 14 amino acids. The V end lost 9 bases, the J end lost 2 bases, and 14 bases lay between the germline ends. Germline V gives CDR1 MNHEY, CDR2 SVGAGI. CDR3 amino acids: CASVQDSGNQPQHF. The CDR3 coding sequence is TGTGCCAGTGTACAGGATTCGGGCAATCAGCCCCAGCATTTT.

V usage is TRBV30 and J usage is TRBJ1-1, with unresolved D. V was shortened by 4 bases and J by 0 bases, with 9 bases between the two germline ends. The CDR3 extends over 13 amino acids. Germline assignment: CDR1 GTSNPN and CDR2 SVGIG (reference sequence). Here the CDR3 DNA reads TGTGCCTGGAAGTACGGGATGAACACTGAAGCTTTCTTT. It encodes CAWKYGMNTEAFF.

The chain links TRBV28 to TRBJ2-7; the match to TRBD2 covers 7 bases. This CDR3 has 16 residues. V lost 1 base, J lost 0 bases, and 6 bases stayed unmatched. Germline V gene data show CDR1 as MDHEN and CDR2 as SYDVKM. The CDR3 sequence is CASSLFGLDPSYEQYF. CDR3 sequence (DNA): TGTGCCAGCAGTTTATTTGGACTAGATCCCTCCTACGAGCAGTACTTC. Together with reference TRBV28 and TRBJ2-7, the CDR3 gives the full variable domain: DVKVTQSSRYLVKRTGEKVFLECVQDMDHENMFWYRQDPGLGLRLIYFSYDVKMKEKGDIPEGYSVSREKKERFSLILESASTNQTSMYLCASSLFGLDPSYEQYFGPGTRLTVT.

The chain joins TRBV10-2 to TRBJ2-3, with TRBD2 as a possible D gene (6 bases). Per germline, CDR1 WSHSY and CDR2 SAAADI. The V gene lost 5 bases and the J gene lost 0 bases, with 24 bases spanning the gap. This CDR3 region has 19 residues. CDR3 DNA: TGCGCCAGCAGTCTCCGGCGTATGTTGGAGGGTCCTAGCACAGATACGCAGTATTTT. Protein sequence: CASSLRRMLEGPSTDTQYF.

This clone was recorded only once. The V gene is TRBV30, the J gene TRBJ1-6; no clear D. The CDR3 extends over 18 amino acids. V was pared by 4 bases and J by 0 bases, with 19 bases between. Germline-derived CDR1 and CDR2 are GTSNPN and SVGIG (reference sequence). This CDR3 reads CAWTSVRDFSSYNSPLHF. In nucleotides, the CDR3 is TGTGCCTGGACCTCCGTACGGGATTTCAGCTCCTATAATTCACCCCTCCACTTT. The full variable domain, completed using reference TRBV30 and TRBJ1-6, is SQTIHQWPATLVQPVGSPLSLECTVEGTSNPNLYWYRQAAGRGLQLLFYSVGIGQISSEVPQNLSASRPQDRQFILSSKKLLLSDSGFYLCAWTSVRDFSSYNSPLHFGNGTRLTVT.

The chain recombines TRBV12-3 or TRBV12-4 with TRBJ2-5, with D possibly being TRBD1 (5 bases). Trimming removed 1 base from V and 5 bases from J, with 8 bases in between. The CDR3 spans 13 residues. The CDR3 sequence: CASSLGGMETQYF. CDR3 nucleotides: TGTGCCAGCAGTTTAGGGGGCATGGAGACCCAGTACTTC.

The chain combines TRBV19 with TRBJ1-6; D gene unclear. Germline loops: CDR1 LNHDA, CDR2 SQIVND (reference sequence). The CDR3 spans 17 residues. Trimming removed 4 bases from V and 0 bases from J, with 13 bases in between. CDR3 sequence (DNA): TGTGCCAGTAGTAGGGTCGGAGGAAGCTCCTATAATTCACCCCTCCACTTT. Amino acids: CASSRVGGSSYNSPLHF.